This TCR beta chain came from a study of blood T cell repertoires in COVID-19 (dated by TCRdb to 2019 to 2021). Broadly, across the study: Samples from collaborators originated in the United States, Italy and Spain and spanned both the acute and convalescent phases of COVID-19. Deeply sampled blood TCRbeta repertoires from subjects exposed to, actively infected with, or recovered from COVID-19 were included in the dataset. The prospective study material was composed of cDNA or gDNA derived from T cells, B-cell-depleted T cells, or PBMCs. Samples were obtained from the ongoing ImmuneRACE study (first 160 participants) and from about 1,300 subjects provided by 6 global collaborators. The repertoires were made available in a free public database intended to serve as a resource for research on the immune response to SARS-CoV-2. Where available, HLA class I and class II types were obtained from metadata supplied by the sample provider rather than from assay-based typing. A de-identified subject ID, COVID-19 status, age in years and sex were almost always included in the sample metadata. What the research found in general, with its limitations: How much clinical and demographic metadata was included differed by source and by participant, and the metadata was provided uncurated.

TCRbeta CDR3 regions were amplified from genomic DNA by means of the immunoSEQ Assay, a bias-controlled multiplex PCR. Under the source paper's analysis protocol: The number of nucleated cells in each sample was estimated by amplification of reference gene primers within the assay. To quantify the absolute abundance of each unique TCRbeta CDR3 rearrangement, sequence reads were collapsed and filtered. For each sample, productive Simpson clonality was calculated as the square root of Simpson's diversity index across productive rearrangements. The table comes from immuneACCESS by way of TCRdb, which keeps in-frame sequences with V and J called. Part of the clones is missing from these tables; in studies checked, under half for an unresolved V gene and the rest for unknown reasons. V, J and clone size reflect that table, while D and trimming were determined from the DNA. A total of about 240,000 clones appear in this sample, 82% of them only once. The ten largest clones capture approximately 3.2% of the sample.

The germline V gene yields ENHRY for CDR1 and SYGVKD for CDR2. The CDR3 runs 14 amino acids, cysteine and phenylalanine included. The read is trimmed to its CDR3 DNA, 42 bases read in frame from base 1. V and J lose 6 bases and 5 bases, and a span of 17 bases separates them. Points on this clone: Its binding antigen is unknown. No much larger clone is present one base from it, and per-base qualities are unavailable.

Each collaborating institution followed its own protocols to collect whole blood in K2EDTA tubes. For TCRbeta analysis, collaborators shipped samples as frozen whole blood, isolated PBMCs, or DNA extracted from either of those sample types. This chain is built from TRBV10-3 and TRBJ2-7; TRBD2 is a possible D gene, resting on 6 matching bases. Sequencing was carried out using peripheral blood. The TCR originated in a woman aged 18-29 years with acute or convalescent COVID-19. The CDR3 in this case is CAIRGERVPDEQYF. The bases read TGTGCCATCAGGGGAGAGCGGGTCCCAGACGAGCAGTACTTC.